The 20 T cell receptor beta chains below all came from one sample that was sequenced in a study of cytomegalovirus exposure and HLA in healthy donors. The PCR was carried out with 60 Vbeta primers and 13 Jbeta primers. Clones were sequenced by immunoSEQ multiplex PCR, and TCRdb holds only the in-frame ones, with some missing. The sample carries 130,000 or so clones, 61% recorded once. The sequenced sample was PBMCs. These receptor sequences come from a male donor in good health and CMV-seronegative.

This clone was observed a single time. CDR3: CASSPLNRINYGYTF. The CDR3 DNA is TGTGCCAGCAGCCCTTTGAACAGGATTAACTATGGCTACACCTTC. This rearrangement joins TRBV6-6 to TRBJ1-2, with D possibly matching TRBD1 (5 bases). The CDR3 consists of 15 residues. The V end lost 6 bases, the J end lost 1 base, and 15 bases lay between the germline ends. The V gene's germline CDR1 is MNHNY and CDR2 SVGAGI (reference sequence).

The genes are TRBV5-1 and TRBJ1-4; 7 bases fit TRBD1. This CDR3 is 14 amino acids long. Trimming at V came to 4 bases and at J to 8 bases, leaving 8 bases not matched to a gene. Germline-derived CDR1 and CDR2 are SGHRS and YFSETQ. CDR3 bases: TGCGCCAGCAGCCCAGTGACAGGGACCGAAAAACTGTTTTTT. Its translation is CASSPVTGTEKLFF. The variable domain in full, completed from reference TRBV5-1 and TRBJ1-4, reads KAGVTQTPRYLIKTRGQQVTLSCSPISGHRSVSWYQQTPGQGLQFLFEYFSETQRNKGNFPGRFSGRQFSNSRSEMNVSTLELGDSALYLCASSPVTGTEKLFFGSGTQLSVL.

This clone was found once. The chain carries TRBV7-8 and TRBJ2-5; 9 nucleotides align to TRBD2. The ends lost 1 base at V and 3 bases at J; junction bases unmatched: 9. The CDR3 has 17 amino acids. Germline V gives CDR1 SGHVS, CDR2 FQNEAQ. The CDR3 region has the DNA TGTGCCAGCAGCTTAGGGAAGGCTAGCGGGGCTGAAGAGACCCAGTACTTC. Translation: CASSLGKASGAEETQYF.

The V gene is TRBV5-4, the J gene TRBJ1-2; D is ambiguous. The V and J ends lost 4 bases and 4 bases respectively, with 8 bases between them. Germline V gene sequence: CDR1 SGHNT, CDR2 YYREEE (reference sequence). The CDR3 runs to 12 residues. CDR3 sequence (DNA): TGTGCCAGCAGCCCCCTCGGCTATGGCTACACCTTC. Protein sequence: CASSPLGYGYTF.

CDR3 sequence: CSVEDRTDYGYTF. The CDR3 nucleotides read TGCAGCGTTGAAGACAGGACTGATTATGGCTACACCTTC. The V call is TRBV29-1, the J call TRBJ1-2; no clear D. The V gene's germline CDR1 is SQVTM and CDR2 ANQGSEA. The germline V and J ends were trimmed by 0 bases and 5 bases, with 10 bases remaining between them. This CDR3 has 13 amino acids.

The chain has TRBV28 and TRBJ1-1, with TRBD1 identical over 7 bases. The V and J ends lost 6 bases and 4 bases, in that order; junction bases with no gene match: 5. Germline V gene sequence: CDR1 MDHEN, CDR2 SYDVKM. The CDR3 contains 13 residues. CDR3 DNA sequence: TGTGCCAGCAGCACCCCAGGGGGCACTGAAGCTTTCTTT. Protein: CASSTPGGTEAFF.

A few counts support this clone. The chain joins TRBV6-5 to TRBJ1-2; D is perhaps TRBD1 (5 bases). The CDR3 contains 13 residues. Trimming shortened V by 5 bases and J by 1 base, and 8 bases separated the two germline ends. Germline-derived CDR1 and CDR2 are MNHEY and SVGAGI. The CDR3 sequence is CASSVRDNYGYTF. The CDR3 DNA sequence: TGTGCCAGCAGTGTCAGGGATAACTATGGCTACACCTTC.

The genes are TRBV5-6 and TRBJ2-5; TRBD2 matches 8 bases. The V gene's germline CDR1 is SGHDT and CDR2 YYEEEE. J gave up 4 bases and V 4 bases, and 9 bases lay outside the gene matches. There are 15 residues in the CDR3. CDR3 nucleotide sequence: TGTGCCAGCAGCCTCATTCTAGCGGGTGGAGAGACCCAGTACTTC. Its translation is CASSLILAGGETQYF. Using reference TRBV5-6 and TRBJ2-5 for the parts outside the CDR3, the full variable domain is DAGVTQSPTHLIKTRGQQVTLRCSPKSGHDTVSWYQQALGQGPQFIFQYYEEEERQRGNFPDRFSGHQFPNYSSELNVNALLLGDSALYLCASSLILAGGETQYFGPGTRLLVL.

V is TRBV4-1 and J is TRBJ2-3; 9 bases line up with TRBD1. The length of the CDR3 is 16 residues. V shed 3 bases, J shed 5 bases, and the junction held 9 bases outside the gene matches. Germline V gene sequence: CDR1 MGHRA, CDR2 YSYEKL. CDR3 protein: CASSHQPGQGLDTQYF. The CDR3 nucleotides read TGCGCCAGCAGCCACCAACCGGGACAGGGACTAGATACGCAGTATTTT.

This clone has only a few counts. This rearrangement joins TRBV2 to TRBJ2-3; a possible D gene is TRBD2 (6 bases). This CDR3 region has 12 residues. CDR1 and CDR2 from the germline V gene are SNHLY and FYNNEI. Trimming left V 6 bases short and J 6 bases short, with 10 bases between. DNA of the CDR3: TGTGCCAGCAGGGCGGGGAGGGATACGCAGTATTTT. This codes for CASRAGRDTQYF.

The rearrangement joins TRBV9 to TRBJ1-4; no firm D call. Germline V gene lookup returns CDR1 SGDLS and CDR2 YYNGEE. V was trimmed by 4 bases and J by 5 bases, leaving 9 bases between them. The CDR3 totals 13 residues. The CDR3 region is CASSLSGNEKLFF. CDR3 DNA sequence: TGTGCCAGCAGCCTTAGCGGGAATGAAAAACTGTTTTTT. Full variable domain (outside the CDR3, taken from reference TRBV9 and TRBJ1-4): DSGVTQTPKHLITATGQRVTLRCSPRSGDLSVYWYQQSLDQGLQFLIQYYNGEERAKGNILERFSAQQFPDLHSELNLSSLELGDSALYFCASSLSGNEKLFFGSGTQLSVL.

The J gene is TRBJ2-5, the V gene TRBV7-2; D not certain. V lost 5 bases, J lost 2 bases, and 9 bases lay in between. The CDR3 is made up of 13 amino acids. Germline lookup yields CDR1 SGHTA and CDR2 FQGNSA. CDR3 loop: CASSLAEQETQYF. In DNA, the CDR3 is TGTGCCAGCAGCCTGGCGGAGCAAGAGACCCAGTACTTC.

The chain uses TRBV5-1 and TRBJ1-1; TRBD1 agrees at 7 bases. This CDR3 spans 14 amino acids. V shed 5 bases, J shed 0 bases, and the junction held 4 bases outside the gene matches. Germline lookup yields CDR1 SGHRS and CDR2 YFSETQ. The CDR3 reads CASRGQLMNTEAFF. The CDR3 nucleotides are TGCGCCAGCAGGGGACAGCTAATGAACACTGAAGCTTTCTTT.

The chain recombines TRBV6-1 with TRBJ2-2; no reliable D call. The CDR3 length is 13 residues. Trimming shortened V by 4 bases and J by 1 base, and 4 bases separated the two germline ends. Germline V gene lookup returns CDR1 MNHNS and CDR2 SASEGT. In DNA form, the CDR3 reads TGTGCCAGCAGTGGTCAGAACACCGGGGAGCTGTTTTTT. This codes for CASSGQNTGELFF.

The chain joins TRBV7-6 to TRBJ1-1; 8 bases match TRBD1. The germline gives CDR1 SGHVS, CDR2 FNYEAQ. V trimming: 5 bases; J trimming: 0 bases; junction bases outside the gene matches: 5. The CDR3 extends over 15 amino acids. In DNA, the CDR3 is TGTGCCAGCAGCCCCCGACAGGGGATGAACACTGAAGCTTTCTTT. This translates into CASSPRQGMNTEAFF.

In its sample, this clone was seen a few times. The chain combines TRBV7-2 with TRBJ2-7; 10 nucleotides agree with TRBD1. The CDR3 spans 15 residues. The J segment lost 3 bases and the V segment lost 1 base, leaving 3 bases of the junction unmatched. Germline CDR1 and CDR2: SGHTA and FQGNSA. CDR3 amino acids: CASSLEGQGHYEQYF. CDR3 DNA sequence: TGTGCCAGCAGCTTAGAGGGACAGGGGCACTACGAGCAGTACTTC.

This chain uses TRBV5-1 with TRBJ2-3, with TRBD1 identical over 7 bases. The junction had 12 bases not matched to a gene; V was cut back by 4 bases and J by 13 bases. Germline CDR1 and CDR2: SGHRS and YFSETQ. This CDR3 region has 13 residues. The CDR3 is CASSTSSGGQEYF. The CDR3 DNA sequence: TGCGCCAGCAGCACGAGCTCAGGAGGACAGGAGTATTTT.

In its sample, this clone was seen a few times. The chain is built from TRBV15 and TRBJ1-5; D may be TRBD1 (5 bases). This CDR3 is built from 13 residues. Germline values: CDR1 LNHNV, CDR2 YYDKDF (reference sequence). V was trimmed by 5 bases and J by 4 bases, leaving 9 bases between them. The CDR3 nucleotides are TGTGCCACCAGCGGACAACTTAATCAGCCCCAGCATTTT. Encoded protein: CATSGQLNQPQHF. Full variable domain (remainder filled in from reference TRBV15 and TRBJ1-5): DAMVIQNPRYQVTQFGKPVTLSCSQTLNHNVMYWYQQKSSQAPKLLFHYYDKDFNNEADTPDNFQSRRPNTSFCFLDIRSPGLGDTAMYLCATSGQLNQPQHFGDGTRLSIL.

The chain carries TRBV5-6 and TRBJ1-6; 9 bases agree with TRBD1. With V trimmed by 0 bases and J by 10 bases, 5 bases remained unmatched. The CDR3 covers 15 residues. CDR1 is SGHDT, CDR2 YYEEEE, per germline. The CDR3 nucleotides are TGTGCCAGCAGCTTGGAGGACAGGGGTGGGTCACCCCTCCACTTT. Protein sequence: CASSLEDRGGSPLHF.

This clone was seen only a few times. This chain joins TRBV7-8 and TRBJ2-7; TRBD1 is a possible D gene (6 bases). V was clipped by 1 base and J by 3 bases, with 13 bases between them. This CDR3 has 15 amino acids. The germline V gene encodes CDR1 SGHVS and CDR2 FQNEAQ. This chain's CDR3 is CASSLVRTVVYEQYF. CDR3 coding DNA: TGTGCCAGCAGCTTAGTTAGGACAGTGGTCTACGAGCAGTACTTC.